The rows below give T cell receptor beta chains drawn from one sample of a study of T cell responses to AZD1222 COVID-19 vaccine. The table came from immunoSEQ multiplex PCR; TCRdb's copy has only in-frame clones and leaves some out. Among over 130,000 clones listed, 80% to 95% were seen once. The sample here was peripheral blood, taken 28 days after the second AZD1222 dose. The receptors come from an adult who received the AZD1222 COVID-19 vaccine. Both conserved end residues are part of each CDR3.

>TRBV4-1|TRBJ1-2|14
CASSQATGLYGYTF
>TRBV28|TRBJ1-3|14
CASSPGGGGNTIYF
>TRBV7-2|TRBJ1-2|15
CASSLDGALNYGYTF
>TRBV6-5|TRBJ2-2|15
CASSWDRSNTGELFF
>TRBV6-1|TRBJ1-5|15
CASSDVGQSNQPQHF
>TRBV19|TRBJ1-5|15
CASSPQGRGNQPQHF
>TRBV27|TRBJ2-7|14
CASKGTGVSYEQYF
>TRBV5-1|TRBJ2-3|19
CASSSPLAGALTSTDTQYF
>TRBV6-5|TRBJ1-1|14
CASSYEGVNTEAFF
>TRBV6-1|TRBJ2-1|16
CASSEGTSGAYNEQFF
>TRBV5-1|TRBJ1-1|15
CASSLRGHVNTEAFF
>TRBV7-9|TRBJ1-5|16
CASSSLSAGDNQPQHF
>TRBV7-9|TRBJ2-7|14
CASSAGTGLYEQYF
>TRBV5-4|TRBJ2-7|14
CASSPPDRTYEQYF
>TRBV18|TRBJ2-7|14
CASSPSRASYEQYF
>TRBV7-7|TRBJ2-2|16
CASSLGQGVNTGELFF
>TRBV7-7|TRBJ2-2|20
CASSLVPPSVEGPFTGELFF
>TRBV5-1|TRBJ2-7|15
CASSTSGIGSYEQYF
>TRBV30|TRBJ1-1|13
CAWSISGWLEAFF
>TRBV19|TRBJ1-1|13
CASARIMNTEAFF
>TRBV11-3|TRBJ2-1|14
CASSLGTNYNEQFF
>TRBV19|TRBJ2-7|14
CASSWLAGGGEQYF
>TRBV9|TRBJ2-3|14
CASSAARPGDTQYF
>TRBV4-2|TRBJ2-7|14
CASSPGLAGGEQYF
>TRBV3-1/TRBV3-2|TRBJ2-7|14
CASSQRRAPYEQYF
>TRBV7-6|TRBJ2-5|15
CASSLELATQETQYF
>TRBV10-1|TRBJ1-1|14
CASSATGNAAEAFF
>TRBV6-5|TRBJ1-3|15
CASRITGDSGNTIYF
>TRBV29-1|TRBJ1-2|12
CSVLGGTYGYTF
>TRBV15|TRBJ1-1|15
CATSRDGTGSTEAFF
>TRBV9|TRBJ2-5|16
CASSVSPLGGQETQYF
>TRBV18|TRBJ1-1|15
CASSSPPGQGTEAFF
>TRBV18|TRBJ1-4|12
CASSPNSEKLFF
>TRBV5-1|TRBJ1-6|15
CASTLDRGSNSPLHF
>TRBV27|TRBJ1-5|15
CASSFRTASNQPQHF
>TRBV28|TRBJ1-6|17
CASSSPERGELGSPLHF
>TRBV13|TRBJ1-5|14
CASSMGQAVQPQHF
>TRBV7-2|TRBJ1-2|18
CASSFFFANTGGANGYTF
>TRBV15|TRBJ2-6|15
CATSSGDSGANVLTF
>TRBV7-9|TRBJ2-2|17
CASSFRPGSVRTGELFF
>TRBV12-3/TRBV12-4|TRBJ2-1|12
CASSPSSYEQFF
>TRBV7-8|TRBJ2-1|24
CASSLRGSIEPGTSGSRSYNEQFF
>TRBV2|TRBJ2-7|14
CASSVLIAGNEQYF